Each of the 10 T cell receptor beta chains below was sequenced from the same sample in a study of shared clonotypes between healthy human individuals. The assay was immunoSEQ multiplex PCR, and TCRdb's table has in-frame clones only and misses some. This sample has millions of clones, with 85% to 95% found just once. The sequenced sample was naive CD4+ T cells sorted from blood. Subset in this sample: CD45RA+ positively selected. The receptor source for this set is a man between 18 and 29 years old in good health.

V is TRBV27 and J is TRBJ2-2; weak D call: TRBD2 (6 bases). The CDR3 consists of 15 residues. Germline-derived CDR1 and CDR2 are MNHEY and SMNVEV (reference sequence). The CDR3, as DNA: TGTGCGACGGCCGGGGGAGGAGTCAACACCGGGGAGCTGTTTTTT. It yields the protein CATAGGGVNTGELFF.

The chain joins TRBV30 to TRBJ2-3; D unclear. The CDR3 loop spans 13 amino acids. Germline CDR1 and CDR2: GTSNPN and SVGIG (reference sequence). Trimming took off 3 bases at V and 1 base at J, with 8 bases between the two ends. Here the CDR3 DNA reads TGTGCCTGGAGGAAGGACCGCACAGATACGCAGTATTTT. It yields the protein CAWRKDRTDTQYF.

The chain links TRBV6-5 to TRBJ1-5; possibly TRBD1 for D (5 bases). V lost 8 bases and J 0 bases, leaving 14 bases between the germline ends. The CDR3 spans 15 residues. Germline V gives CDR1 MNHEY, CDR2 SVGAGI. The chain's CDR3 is CASGWGGYSNQPQHF. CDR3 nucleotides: TGTGCCAGCGGCTGGGGGGGTTATAGCAATCAGCCCCAGCATTTT.

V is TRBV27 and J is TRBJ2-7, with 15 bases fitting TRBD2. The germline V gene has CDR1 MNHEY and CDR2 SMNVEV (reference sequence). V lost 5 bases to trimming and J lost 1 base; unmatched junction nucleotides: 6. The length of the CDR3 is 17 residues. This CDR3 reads CASSPVGLAGGSYEQYF. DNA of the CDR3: TGTGCCAGCAGTCCCGTGGGACTAGCGGGGGGATCCTACGAGCAGTACTTC.

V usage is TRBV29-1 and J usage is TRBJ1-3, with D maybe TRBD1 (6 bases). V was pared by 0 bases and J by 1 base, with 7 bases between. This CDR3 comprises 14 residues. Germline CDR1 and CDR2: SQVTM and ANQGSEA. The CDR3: CSVEEGASGNTIYF. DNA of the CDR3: TGCAGCGTTGAAGAGGGGGCATCTGGAAACACCATATATTTT. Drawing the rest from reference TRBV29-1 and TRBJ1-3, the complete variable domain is SAVISQKPSRDICQRGTSLTIQCQVDSQVTMMFWYRQQPGQSLTLIATANQGSEATYESGFVIDKFPISRPNLTFSTLTVSNMSPEDSSIYLCSVEEGASGNTIYFGEGSWLTVV.

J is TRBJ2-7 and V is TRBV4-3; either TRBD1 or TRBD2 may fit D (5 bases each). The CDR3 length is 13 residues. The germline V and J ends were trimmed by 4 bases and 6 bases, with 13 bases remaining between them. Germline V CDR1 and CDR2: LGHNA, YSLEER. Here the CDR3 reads CASSPGPPSEQYF. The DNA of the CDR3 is TGCGCCAGCAGCCCGGGACCCCCTAGCGAGCAGTACTTC.

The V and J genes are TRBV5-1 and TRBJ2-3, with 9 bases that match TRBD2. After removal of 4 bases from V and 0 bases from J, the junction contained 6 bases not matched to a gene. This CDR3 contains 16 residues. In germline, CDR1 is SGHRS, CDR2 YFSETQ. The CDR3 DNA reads TGCGCCAGCAGCGAGGGACTAGCTGCTAGCACAGATACGCAGTATTTT. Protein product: CASSEGLAASTDTQYF.

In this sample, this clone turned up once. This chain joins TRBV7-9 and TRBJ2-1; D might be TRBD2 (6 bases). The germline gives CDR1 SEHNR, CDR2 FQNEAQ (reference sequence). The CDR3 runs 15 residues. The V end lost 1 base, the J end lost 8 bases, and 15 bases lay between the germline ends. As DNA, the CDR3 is TGTGCCAGCAGCTTAGAAGGACGGGAGTCTGATGAGCAGTTCTTC. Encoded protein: CASSLEGRESDEQFF. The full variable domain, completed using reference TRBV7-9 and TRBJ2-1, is DTGVSQNPRHKITKRGQNVTFRCDPISEHNRLYWYRQTLGQGPEFLTYFQNEAQLEKSRLLSDRFSAERPKGSFSTLEIQRTEQGDSAMYLCASSLEGRESDEQFFGPGTRLTVL.

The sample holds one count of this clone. The CDR3 coding sequence is TGTGCCAGCAGCGAGATCCAGAACACTGAAGCTTTCTTT. This sequence encodes CASSEIQNTEAFF. The chain carries TRBV6-1 and TRBJ1-1; D is uncertain. V shed 6 bases and J shed 1 base, with 9 bases lying between them. This CDR3 is 13 amino acids long. CDR1 and CDR2 from the germline V gene are MNHNS and SASEGT.

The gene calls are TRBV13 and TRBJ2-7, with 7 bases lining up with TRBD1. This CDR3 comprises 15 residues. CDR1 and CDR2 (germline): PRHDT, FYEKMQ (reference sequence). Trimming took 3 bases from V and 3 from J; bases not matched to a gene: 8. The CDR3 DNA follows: TGTGCCAGCAGCTTGATGGACAGGACCCTCTACGAGCAGTACTTC. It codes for CASSLMDRTLYEQYF.